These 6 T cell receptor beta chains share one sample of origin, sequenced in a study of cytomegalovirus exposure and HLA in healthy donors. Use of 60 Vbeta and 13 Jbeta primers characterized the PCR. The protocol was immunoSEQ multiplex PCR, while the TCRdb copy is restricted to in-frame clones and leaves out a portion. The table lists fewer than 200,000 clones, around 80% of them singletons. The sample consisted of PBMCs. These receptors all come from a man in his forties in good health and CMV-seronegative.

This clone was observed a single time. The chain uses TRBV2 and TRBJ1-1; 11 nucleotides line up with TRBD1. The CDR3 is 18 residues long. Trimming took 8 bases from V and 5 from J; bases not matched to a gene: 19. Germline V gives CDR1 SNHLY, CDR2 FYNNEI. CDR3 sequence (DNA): TGTGCCAGCGTCAAACACAGGGGGACAGGGGGGACCGAAACTGAAGCTTTCTTT. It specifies CASVKHRGTGGTETEAFF.

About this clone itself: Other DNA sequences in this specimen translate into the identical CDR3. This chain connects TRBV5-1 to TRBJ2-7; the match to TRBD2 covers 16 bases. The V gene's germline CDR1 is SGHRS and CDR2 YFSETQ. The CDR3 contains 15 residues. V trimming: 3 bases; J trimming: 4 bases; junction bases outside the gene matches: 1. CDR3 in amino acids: CASSSGLAGGYEQYF. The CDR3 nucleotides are TGCGCCAGCAGCTCGGGACTAGCGGGGGGGTACGAGCAGTACTTC.

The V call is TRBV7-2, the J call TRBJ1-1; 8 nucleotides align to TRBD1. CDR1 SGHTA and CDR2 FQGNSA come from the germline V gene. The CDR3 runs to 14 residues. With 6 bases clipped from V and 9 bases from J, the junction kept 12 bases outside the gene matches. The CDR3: CASSPRDRSLKAFF. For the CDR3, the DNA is TGTGCCAGCAGTCCCCGGGACAGGAGTCTTAAAGCTTTCTTT.

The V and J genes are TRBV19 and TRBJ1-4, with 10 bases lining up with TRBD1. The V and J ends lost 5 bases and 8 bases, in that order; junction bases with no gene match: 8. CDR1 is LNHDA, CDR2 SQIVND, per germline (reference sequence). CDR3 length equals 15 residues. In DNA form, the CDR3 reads TGTGCCAGTAGTCAAAACGGACAGGGGGAGGAAAAACTGTTTTTT. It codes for CASSQNGQGEEKLFF.

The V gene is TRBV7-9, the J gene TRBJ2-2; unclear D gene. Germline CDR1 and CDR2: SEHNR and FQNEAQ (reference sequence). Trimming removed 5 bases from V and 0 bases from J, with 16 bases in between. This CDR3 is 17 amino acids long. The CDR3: CASSHPLWHANTGELFF. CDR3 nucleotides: TGTGCCAGCAGCCACCCCCTTTGGCACGCGAACACCGGGGAGCTGTTTTTT.

The CDR3 DNA follows: TGTGCCAGCAGACCCCAGGGTTACCACTACGAGCAGTACTTC. Translation gives CASRPQGYHYEQYF. The V and J genes are TRBV6-1 and TRBJ2-7; tentative D call: TRBD1 (5 bases). This CDR3 contains 14 residues. V was pared by 6 bases and J by 3 bases, with 15 bases between. Germline V lookup: CDR1 MNHNS, CDR2 SASEGT.